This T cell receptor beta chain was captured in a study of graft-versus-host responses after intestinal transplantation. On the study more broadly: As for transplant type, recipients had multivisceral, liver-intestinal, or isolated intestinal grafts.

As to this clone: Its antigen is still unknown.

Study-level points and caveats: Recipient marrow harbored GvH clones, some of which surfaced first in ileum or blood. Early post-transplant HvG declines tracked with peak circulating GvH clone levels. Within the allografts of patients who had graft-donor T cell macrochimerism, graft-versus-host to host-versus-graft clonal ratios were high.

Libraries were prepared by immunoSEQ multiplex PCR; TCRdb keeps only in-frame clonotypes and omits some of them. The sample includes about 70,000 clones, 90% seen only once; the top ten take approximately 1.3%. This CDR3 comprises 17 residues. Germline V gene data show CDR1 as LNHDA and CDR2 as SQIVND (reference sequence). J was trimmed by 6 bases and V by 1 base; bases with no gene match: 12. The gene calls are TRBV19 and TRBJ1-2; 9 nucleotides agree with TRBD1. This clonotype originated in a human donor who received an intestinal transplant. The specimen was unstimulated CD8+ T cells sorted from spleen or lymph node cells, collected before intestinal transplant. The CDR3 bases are TGTGCCAGTAGTATAGCTGGGGCTCTACAGGGGGCGGATGGCTACACCTTC. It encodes CASSIAGALQGADGYTF. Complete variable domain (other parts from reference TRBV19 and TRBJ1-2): DGGITQSPKYLFRKEGQNVTLSCEQNLNHDAMYWYRQDPGQGLRLIYYSQIVNDFQKGDIAEGYSVSREKKESFPLTVTSAQKNPTAFYLCASSIAGALQGADGYTFGSGTRLTVV.